This entry is about one T cell receptor beta chain. Its antigen is still unknown. No base qualities exist here, and no much larger clone lies one base off it. The sample comes from a study of vaccination effects on CD4 cells after COVID-19 (dated by TCRdb to between 2021 and 2022). Turning to the overall study: Two doses of either the BNT162b2 or the mRNA-1273 mRNA SARS-CoV-2 vaccine were administered to participants. Pre-vaccine samples were drawn from a couple of convalescent patients 16 days and one week before the first dose, at 142 and 148 days after COVID-19 diagnosis. The study compared SARS-CoV-2 spike-specific CD4+ TCR repertoires before and after mRNA vaccination in COVID-19 convalescent patients and infection-naive vaccine recipients. Altogether, some 11 COVID-19 convalescent patients and a few SARS-CoV-2-naive healthy vaccine recipients made up the full study. In the study, cultures from other donors were sequenced using the Oncomine TCR Beta short-read assay on an Illumina iSeq 100.

The ViraFEST assay stimulated PBMC with viral peptide pools and then used TCR sequencing to identify antigen-specific CD4+ T cell clonotypes by expansion. After less than eleven days of culture, CD4+ T cells were isolated with the EasySep CD4+ T cell isolation kit. Convalescent patients had PCR-confirmed SARS-CoV-2 infection between March and December 2020, before Alpha, Beta and Delta variants emerged in the United States. Each well held roughly 2 million PBMC cultured in IMDM containing approximately 5% human AB serum, about 10 IU/ml IL-2 and gentamicin, along with around 9.1 ug/ml peptides. For the negative control culture condition, an HIV-1 Nef peptide pool was used. Half of the culture medium was replaced with fresh IL-2-containing medium on days 3 and 7. Unless noted otherwise, every peptide stimulation condition was grown in triplicate wells. PBMC were separated from whole blood using Ficoll-Paque Plus gradient centrifugation and were then either cryopreserved at -140C or used fresh. The QIAamp micro DNA kit was used to extract genomic DNA from the cultured CD4+ T cells.

From the germline V gene (reference sequence), CDR1 is SEHNR and CDR2 is FQNEAQ. V is shortened by 0 bases, J by 5 bases, and the region joining them spans 10 bases. There are 14 amino acids in the CDR3, from cysteine to phenylalanine inclusive. The CDR3 DNA has 42 bases and is translated from base 1. Receptor libraries were prepared by the immunoSEQ multiplex PCR assay. DNA from the cultured and isolated CD4+ T cells underwent TCR beta CDR3 sequencing. Per the source publication's procedure: The analysis removed non-productive TCR sequences, trimmed reads to the CDR3 region, and retained only CDR3s that were 7 or more amino acids long. The MANAFEST web app was used to identify antigen-specific clonotypes by comparing expansion in peptide wells with expansion in reference cultures. To be called positive, a clone needed expansion at FDR<0.05 compared with the reference and with all other wells, an odds ratio greater than 5, and a frequency greater than 0.1% in two replicate wells. A clonotype was defined as cross-reactive if the clonotype was significantly expanded both in SARS-CoV-2 spike wells and in at least one common cold coronavirus spike condition. CDR3 similarity was assessed by Levenshtein distance using the stringdist R package, and unrooted trees were constructed with ape in R 3.6.1. Drawn from immuneACCESS, this table holds only the in-frame rearrangements with V and J called that TCRdb kept. Clones are partly lost; checked studies trace under half to an unresolved V gene and leave the rest unexplained. V and J calls and clone size follow that table, whereas D and trimming were derived from the DNA. In this sample the table shows under 65,000 clones, more than 75% of which occur a single time. The top ten clones comprise around 5% of the sample.

Overall study outcomes, separate from this receptor: Clones induced by infection and clones induced by vaccination both contracted markedly at late timepoints after vaccination, which fits with T cell responses waning over time. In convalescent patients, the post-vaccine spike-reactive repertoire was composed mainly of new vaccine-induced clones that were largely distinct from infection-induced clones. Limitations of the study were the small number of convalescent patients and the absence of early post-infection timepoints.

Sequences were derived from CD4+ T cells from PBMCs cultured with HIV peptides, sampled before COVID-19 vaccination. The sample's cell subset or site, from its label and the paper: HIV-1 Nef peptide pool negative control/reference culture. The receptor was derived from a human donor who had a prior SARS-CoV-2 infection. The sequence links TRBV7-9 to TRBJ2-5, with TRBD2 as a weak D call on 5 bases. The CDR3 region has the sequence CASSLAGVGETQYF. The DNA reads TGTGCCAGCAGCTTAGCGGGAGTAGGGGAGACCCAGTACTTC.